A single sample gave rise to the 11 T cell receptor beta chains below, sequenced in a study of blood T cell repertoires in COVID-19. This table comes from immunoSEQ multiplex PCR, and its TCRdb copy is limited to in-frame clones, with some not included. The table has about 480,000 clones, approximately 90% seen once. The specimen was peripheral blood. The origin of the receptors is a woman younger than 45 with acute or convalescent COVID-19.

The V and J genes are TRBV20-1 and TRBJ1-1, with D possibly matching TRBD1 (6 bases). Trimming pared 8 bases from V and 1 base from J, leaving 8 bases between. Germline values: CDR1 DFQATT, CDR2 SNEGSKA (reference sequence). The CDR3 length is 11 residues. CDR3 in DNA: TGCAGTCGGGACACGAACACTGAAGCTTTCTTT. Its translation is CSRDTNTEAFF.

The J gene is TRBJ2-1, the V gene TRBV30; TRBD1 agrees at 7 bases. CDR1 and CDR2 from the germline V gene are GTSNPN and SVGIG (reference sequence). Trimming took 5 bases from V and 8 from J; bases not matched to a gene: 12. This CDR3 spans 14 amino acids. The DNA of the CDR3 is TGTGCCTGGCAAAGGGACAGCCAGCGGCATGAGCAGTTCTTC. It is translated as CAWQRDSQRHEQFF.

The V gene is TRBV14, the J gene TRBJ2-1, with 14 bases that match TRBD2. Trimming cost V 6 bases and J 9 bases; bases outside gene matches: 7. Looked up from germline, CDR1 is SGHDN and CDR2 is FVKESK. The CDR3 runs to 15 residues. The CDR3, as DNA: TGTGCCAGCAGGCCGACTAGCGGGGGGGCTGTTGAGCAGTTCTTC. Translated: CASRPTSGGAVEQFF.

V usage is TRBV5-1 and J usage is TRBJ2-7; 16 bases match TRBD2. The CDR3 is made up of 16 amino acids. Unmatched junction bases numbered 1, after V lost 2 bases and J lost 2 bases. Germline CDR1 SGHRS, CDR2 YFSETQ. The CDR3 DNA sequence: TGCGCCAGCAGCTTAGGGACTAGCGGGGGGGCCTACGAGCAGTACTTC. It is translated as CASSLGTSGGAYEQYF.

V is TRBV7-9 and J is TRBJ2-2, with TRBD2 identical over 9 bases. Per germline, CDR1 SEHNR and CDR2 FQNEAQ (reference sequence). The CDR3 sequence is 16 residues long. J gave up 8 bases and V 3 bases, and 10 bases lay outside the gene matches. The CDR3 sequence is CASSFPSGASRGELFF. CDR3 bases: TGTGCCAGCAGCTTTCCTAGCGGGGCTTCTCGTGGGGAGCTGTTTTTT. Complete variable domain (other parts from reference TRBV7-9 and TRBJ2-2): DTGVSQNPRHKITKRGQNVTFRCDPISEHNRLYWYRQTLGQGPEFLTYFQNEAQLEKSRLLSDRFSAERPKGSFSTLEIQRTEQGDSAMYLCASSFPSGASRGELFFGEGSRLTVL.

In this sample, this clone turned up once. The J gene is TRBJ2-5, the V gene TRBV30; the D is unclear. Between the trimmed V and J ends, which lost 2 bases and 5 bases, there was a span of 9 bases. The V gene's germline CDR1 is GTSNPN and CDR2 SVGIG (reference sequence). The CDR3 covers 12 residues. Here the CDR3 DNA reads TGTGCCTGGAGTCAACACCCCGAGACCCAGTACTTC. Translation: CAWSQHPETQYF. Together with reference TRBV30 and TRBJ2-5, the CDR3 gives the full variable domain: SQTIHQWPATLVQPVGSPLSLECTVEGTSNPNLYWYRQAAGRGLQLLFYSVGIGQISSEVPQNLSASRPQDRQFILSSKKLLLSDSGFYLCAWSQHPETQYFGPGTRLLVL.

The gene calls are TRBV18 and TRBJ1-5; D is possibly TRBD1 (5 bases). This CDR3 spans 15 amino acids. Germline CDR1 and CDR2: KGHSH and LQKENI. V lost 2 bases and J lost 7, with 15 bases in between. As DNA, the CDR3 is TGTGCCAGCTCACCAATCGAAGGGGCTCGCCAGCCCCAGCATTTT. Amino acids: CASSPIEGARQPQHF.

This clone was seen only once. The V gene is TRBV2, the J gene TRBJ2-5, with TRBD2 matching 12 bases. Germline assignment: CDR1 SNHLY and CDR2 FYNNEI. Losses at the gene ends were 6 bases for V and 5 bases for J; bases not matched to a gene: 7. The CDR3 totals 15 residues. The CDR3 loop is CASRTSGGNSETQYF. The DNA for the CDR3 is TGTGCCAGCAGGACTAGCGGGGGTAATTCGGAGACCCAGTACTTC.

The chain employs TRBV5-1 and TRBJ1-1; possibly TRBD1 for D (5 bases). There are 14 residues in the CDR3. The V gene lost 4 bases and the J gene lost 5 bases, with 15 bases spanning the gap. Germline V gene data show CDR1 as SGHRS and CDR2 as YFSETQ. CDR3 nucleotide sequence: TGCGCCAGCAGCATCCAGGGATTTTTTACTGAAGCTTTCTTT. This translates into CASSIQGFFTEAFF. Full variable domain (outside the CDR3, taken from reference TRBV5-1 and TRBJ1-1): KAGVTQTPRYLIKTRGQQVTLSCSPISGHRSVSWYQQTPGQGLQFLFEYFSETQRNKGNFPGRFSGRQFSNSRSEMNVSTLELGDSALYLCASSIQGFFTEAFFGQGTRLTVV.

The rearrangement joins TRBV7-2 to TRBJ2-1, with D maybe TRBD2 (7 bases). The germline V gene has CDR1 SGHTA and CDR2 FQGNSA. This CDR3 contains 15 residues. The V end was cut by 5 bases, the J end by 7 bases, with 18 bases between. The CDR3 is CASSHLSGGMNEQFF. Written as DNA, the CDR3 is TGTGCCAGCAGCCATCTATCGGGGGGCATGAATGAGCAGTTCTTC.

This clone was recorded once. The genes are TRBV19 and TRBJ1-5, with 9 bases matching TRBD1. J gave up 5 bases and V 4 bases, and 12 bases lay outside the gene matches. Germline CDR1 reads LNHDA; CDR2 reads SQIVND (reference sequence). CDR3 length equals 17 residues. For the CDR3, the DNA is TGTGCCAGTAGTAAAGGACAGGGGAGGGGATTAGATCAGCCCCAGCATTTT. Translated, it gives CASSKGQGRGLDQPQHF.